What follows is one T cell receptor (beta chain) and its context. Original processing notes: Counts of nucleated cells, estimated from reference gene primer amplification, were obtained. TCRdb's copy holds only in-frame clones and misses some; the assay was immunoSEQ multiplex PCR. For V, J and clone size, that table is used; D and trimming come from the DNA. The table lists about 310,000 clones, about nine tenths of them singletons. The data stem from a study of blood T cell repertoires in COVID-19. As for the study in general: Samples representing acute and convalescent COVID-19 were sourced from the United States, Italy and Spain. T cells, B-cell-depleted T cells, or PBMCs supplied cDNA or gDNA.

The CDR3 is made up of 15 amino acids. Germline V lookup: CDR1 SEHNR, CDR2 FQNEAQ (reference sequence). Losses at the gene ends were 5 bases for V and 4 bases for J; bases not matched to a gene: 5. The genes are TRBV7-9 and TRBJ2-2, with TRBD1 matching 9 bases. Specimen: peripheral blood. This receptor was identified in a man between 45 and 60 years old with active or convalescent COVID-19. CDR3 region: CASSATGGITGELFF. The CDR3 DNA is TGTGCCAGCAGCGCCACAGGGGGCATCACCGGGGAGCTGTTTTTT. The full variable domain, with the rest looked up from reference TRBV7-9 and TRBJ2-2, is DTGVSQNPRHKITKRGQNVTFRCDPISEHNRLYWYRQTLGQGPEFLTYFQNEAQLEKSRLLSDRFSAERPKGSFSTLEIQRTEQGDSAMYLCASSATGGITGELFFGEGSRLTVL.